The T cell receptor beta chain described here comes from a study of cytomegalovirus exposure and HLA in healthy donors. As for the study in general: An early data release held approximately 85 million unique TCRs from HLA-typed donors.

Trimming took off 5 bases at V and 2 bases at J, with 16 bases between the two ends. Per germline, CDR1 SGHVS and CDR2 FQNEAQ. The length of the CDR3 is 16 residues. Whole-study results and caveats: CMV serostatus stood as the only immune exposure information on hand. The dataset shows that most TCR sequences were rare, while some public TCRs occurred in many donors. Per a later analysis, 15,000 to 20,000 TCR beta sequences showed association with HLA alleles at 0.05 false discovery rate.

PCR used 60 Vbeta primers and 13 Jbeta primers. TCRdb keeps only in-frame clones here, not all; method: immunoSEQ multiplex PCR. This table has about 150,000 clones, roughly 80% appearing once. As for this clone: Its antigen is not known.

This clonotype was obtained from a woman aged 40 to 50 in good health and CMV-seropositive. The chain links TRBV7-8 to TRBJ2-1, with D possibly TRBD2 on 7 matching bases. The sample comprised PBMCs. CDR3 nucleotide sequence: TGTGCCAGCAGCAAGACGGGGGGCAGTCCCTACAATGAGCAGTTCTTC. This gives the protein CASSKTGGSPYNEQFF. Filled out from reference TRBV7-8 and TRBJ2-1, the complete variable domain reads GAGVSQSPRYKVAKRGQDVALRCDPISGHVSLFWYQQALGQGPEFLTYFQNEAQLDKSGLPSDRFFAERPEGSVSTLKIQRTQQEDSAVYLCASSKTGGSPYNEQFFGPGTRLTVL.